The clone carrying this T cell receptor beta chain was detected only a few times. What it recognizes is unknown. TCRdb's copy holds only in-frame clones and misses some; the assay was immunoSEQ multiplex PCR. The sample consists of 2,000 to 3,000 clones, roughly 26% of them appearing once. The source of the sample is a study of sequential checkpoint blockade in melanoma. As for the study in general: DNA from about a hundred pretreatment tumor samples underwent TCRβ immunosequencing. Twenty-two patients had matched tumor biopsies before treatment and at week 13 after nivolumab or ipilimumab alone. The study's findings and limits: Rising tumor T-cell fraction and clonality meant about 30 times likelier benefit. PD-L1 staining and CD8+ counts, not mutational load, tracked tumor T-cell clonality.

The sample's treatment: randomized to nivolumab then ipilimumab (arm A) or the reverse (arm B). The clonotype originates from a human donor with melanoma. The sequencing here drew on tumor tissue (inferred from file names), taken from a patient given nivolumab and ipilimumab in sequence.

The chain's CDR3 is CASSLEDRQRAQETQYF. CDR3 DNA: TGTGCCAGCAGCTTAGAGGACCGCCAGAGAGCCCAAGAGACCCAGTACTTC. The chain uses TRBV11-1 and TRBJ2-5; D is unresolved. V was cut by 1 base and J by 1 base, with 16 bases left in between. Per the germline V gene, CDR1 is SGHAT and CDR2 is FQDESV (reference sequence). The length of the CDR3 is 17 residues. The complete variable domain, with remaining parts taken from reference TRBV11-1 and TRBJ2-5, reads EAEVAQSPRYKITEKSQAVAFWCDPISGHATLYWYRQILGQGPELLVQFQDESVVDDSQLPKDRFSAERLKGVDSTLKIQPAELGDSAMYLCASSLEDRQRAQETQYFGPGTRLLVL.